Listed below are T cell receptor beta chains from one sample, sequenced in a study of T-cell memory formation after mild COVID-19. A single record per CDR3 protein comes from TCRdb applying MiXCR to the 5' RACE reads. This table has over 350,000 distinct CDR3 sequences, 24% appearing once. The sequenced sample was PBMCs or a T cell subset sorted from them (not recorded which). Receptors originate from an adult woman who had mild COVID-19 (a few samples of this study predate the infection). Cell type and time point are not known. Both conserved end residues are part of each CDR3. The D gene is left open where the match is weak. Rows may omit the clone size; those that give it use once, few, many or a size class.

15	.	TRBJ1-5	TRBV7-2	.	TGTGCCAGCAGCTTAAGCAGTCTTGGCAATCAGCCCCAGCATTTT	CASSLSSLGNQPQHF
15	.	TRBJ2-3	TRBV5-1	.	TGCGCCAGCAGCTCCGGAGACTACGCCCCATCTGCGCAGTATTTT	CASSSGDYAPSAQYF
13	once	TRBJ1-5	TRBV30	.	TGTGCCTGGAGAGGACAACCCAATCAGCCCCAGCATTTT	CAWRGQPNQPQHF
14	.	TRBJ1-4	TRBV6-5	TRBD1	TGTGCCAGCACCCAAGGGACAGCCCGAGGAAAACTGTTTTTT	CASTQGTARGKLFF
14	few	TRBJ2-5	TRBV7-8	.	TGTGCCAGCAGCTTATACCTCGAAGGCGGGACCCAGTACTTC	CASSLYLEGGTQYF
14	.	TRBJ2-2	TRBV7-3	.	TGTGCCAGCAGCCCCTCCACGAACACCGGGGAGCTGTTTTTT	CASSPSTNTGELFF
11	.	TRBJ1-1	TRBV20-1	.	TGCAGTGCTAGAGATGGGGATCCAGCTTTCTTT	CSARDGDPAFF
19	many	TRBJ1-2	TRBV23-1	.	TGCGCCAGCACCGCGGTGGGCGTCGAGGACAGTTTTCCCAGCTATGGCTACACCTTC	CASTAVGVEDSFPSYGYTF
15	few	TRBJ2-1	TRBV7-3	.	TGTGCCAGCAGTCCACTGTTCGGCCCCTACAATGAGCAGTTCTTC	CASSPLFGPYNEQFF
15	.	TRBJ1-5	TRBV25-1	.	TGTGCCAGCAGTGAATCGGGGGTGCTCAATCAGCCCCAGCATTTT	CASSESGVLNQPQHF
15	few	TRBJ2-1	TRBV7-9	TRBD2	TGTGCCAGCAGCTCCCGGCGGGGGGCAGGTAATGAGCAGTTCTTC	CASSSRRGAGNEQFF
16	many	TRBJ2-3	TRBV4-1	.	TGCGCCAGCACCACCAAGAGAGACAGGACCACAGATACGCAGTATTTT	CASTTKRDRTTDTQYF
12	.	TRBJ2-7	TRBV7-2	TRBD1	TGTGCCAGCAGCCCTGGGACAGTCGAGCAGTACTTC	CASSPGTVEQYF
17	few	TRBJ2-1	TRBV3-1	.	TGTGCCAGCAGCCAAGTTGGCGGGGTAGCGGTCGAGAATGAGCAGTTCTTC	CASSQVGGVAVENEQFF
15	once	TRBJ1-5	TRBV2	TRBD1	TGTGCCAGCAGTCTGGACAGGTATAGCAATCAGCCCCAGCATTTT	CASSLDRYSNQPQHF
18	.	TRBJ2-1	TRBV20-1	TRBD2	TGCAGTGCTTCGGGACTAGCGGGAGGGCTTTCCTCCTACAATGAGCAGTTCTTC	CSASGLAGGLSSYNEQFF
15	.	TRBJ1-2	TRBV5-1	.	TGCGCCAGCAGCTTCGACGTCTCGGTCGGCTATGGCTACACCTTC	CASSFDVSVGYGYTF
13	.	TRBJ1-1	TRBV3-1	.	TGTGCCAGCAGCCAGAGTGGGGGGTCGGTAGCTTTCTTT	CASSQSGGSVAFF